The 19 T cell receptor beta chains listed next were all sequenced from one sample in a study of OX40 agonist ivuxolimab in advanced cancers. Clones were sequenced by immunoSEQ multiplex PCR, and TCRdb holds only the in-frame ones, with some missing. The sample holds 25,000 to 40,000 clones; over 80% are singletons and the top ten take approximately 21%. This specimen was CD4+ or CD8+ T cells sorted from blood, taken in a trial of the OX40 agonist ivuxolimab. All receptors come from an adult with an advanced solid tumor such as melanoma, head and neck, liver or kidney cancer.

The chain is built from TRBV6-4 and TRBJ1-2; TRBD1 agrees at 7 bases. Germline V CDR1 and CDR2: MRHNA, SNTAGT. V dropped 3 bases and J dropped 4; count of bases not matched to a gene: 11. This CDR3 has 16 amino acids. The CDR3 is CASSEARGGQGYGYTF. The CDR3 bases are TGTGCCAGCAGTGAAGCCCGAGGGGGCCAAGGCTATGGCTACACCTTC.

This rearrangement joins TRBV2 to TRBJ2-7; TRBD1 aligns across 8 bases. The CDR3 consists of 15 residues. From germline, CDR1 is SNHLY and CDR2 FYNNEI. The J segment lost 0 bases and the V segment lost 7 bases, leaving 8 bases of the junction unmatched. Here the CDR3 reads CASTDPGQGSYEQYF. The CDR3, as DNA: TGTGCCAGCACCGACCCCGGACAGGGCTCCTACGAGCAGTACTTC.

This chain connects TRBV7-9 to TRBJ2-1; TRBD2 aligns across 12 bases. There are 16 residues in the CDR3. J lost 4 bases, V lost 3 bases, and 4 bases had no gene match. Germline V gene sequence: CDR1 SEHNR, CDR2 FQNEAQ (reference sequence). This chain's CDR3 is CASSFPSGRDYNEQFF. The CDR3 coding sequence is TGTGCCAGCAGCTTTCCTAGCGGGAGGGATTACAATGAGCAGTTCTTC.

Written as DNA, the CDR3 is TGTGCCAGTCATCCGCAACGATCAGGCAATCAGCCCCAGCATTTT. As protein: CASHPQRSGNQPQHF. This chain connects TRBV19 to TRBJ1-5, with D uncertain. Germline V lookup: CDR1 LNHDA, CDR2 SQIVND (reference sequence). The CDR3 loop spans 15 amino acids. Trimming pared 8 bases from V and 2 bases from J, leaving 16 bases between.

This clone was found a few times. The chain recombines TRBV2 with TRBJ2-7, with 9 bases matching TRBD1. The CDR3 extends over 14 amino acids. Germline CDR1 SNHLY, CDR2 FYNNEI. The V and J ends lost 4 bases and 6 bases, in that order; junction bases with no gene match: 7. Here the CDR3 reads CASSAGTGNSEQYF. In nucleotides, the CDR3 is TGTGCCAGCAGTGCCGGGACAGGGAACTCCGAGCAGTACTTC.

This chain links TRBV21-1 with TRBJ1-1; TRBD1 is taken as the D call from the table, unchecked against the DNA. TRBV21-1 constitutes a pseudogene. There are 16 residues in the CDR3. CDR3 protein: CASSKVSDRRNTEAFF. The CDR3 coding sequence is TGTGCCAGCAGCAAAGTCTCGGACAGGAGGAACACTGAAGCTTTCTTT.

The chain uses TRBV6-1 and TRBJ1-1; TRBD1 matches at 12 bases. Germline values: CDR1 MNHNS, CDR2 SASEGT. This CDR3 spans 14 amino acids. V dropped 6 bases and J dropped 4; count of bases not matched to a gene: 3. The CDR3 loop is CASSKGQGATEAFF. The CDR3 DNA sequence: TGTGCCAGCAGCAAGGGACAGGGGGCCACTGAAGCTTTCTTT.

The chain carries TRBV9 and TRBJ2-7; D possibly corresponds to TRBD2 (6 bases). Trimming removed 1 base at V and 0 bases at J, with 11 bases between. There are 15 residues in the CDR3. Germline CDR1 SGDLS, CDR2 YYNGEE. CDR3 bases: TGTGCCAGCAGCGTATCGCCAGCGGGCTCCTACGAGCAGTACTTC. It translates to CASSVSPAGSYEQYF.

A few counts support this clone. The chain employs TRBV28 and TRBJ2-7, with 7 bases lining up with TRBD1. V shed 2 bases, J shed 1 base, and the junction held 8 bases outside the gene matches. The CDR3 spans 16 residues. Looked up from germline, CDR1 is MDHEN and CDR2 is SYDVKM. The DNA of the CDR3 is TGTGCCAGCAGTTTAGTTTTTGTGACAGGGTCCTACGAGCAGTACTTC. This sequence encodes CASSLVFVTGSYEQYF.

The rearrangement uses TRBV23-1 and TRBJ2-7, with no clear D. TRBV23-1 is given ORF status, its function remaining uncertain. Trimming removed 3 bases from V and 3 bases from J, with 12 bases in between. The CDR3 is 14 amino acids. The CDR3 loop is CASSHPAKHYEQYF. The CDR3 nucleotides are TGCGCCAGCAGTCACCCAGCCAAACACTACGAGCAGTACTTC.

The rearrangement joins TRBV19 to TRBJ2-1, with 7 bases aligning to TRBD2. The length of the CDR3 is 15 residues. Germline CDR1 reads LNHDA; CDR2 reads SQIVND (reference sequence). V shed 3 bases, J shed 4 bases, and the junction held 6 bases outside the gene matches. CDR3 DNA sequence: TGTGCCAGTAGTATGGTTAGCGGGTATTACAATGAGCAGTTCTTC. As protein: CASSMVSGYYNEQFF. The full variable domain, in which reference TRBV19 and TRBJ2-1 provide the parts outside the CDR3, is DGGITQSPKYLFRKEGQNVTLSCEQNLNHDAMYWYRQDPGQGLRLIYYSQIVNDFQKGDIAEGYSVSREKKESFPLTVTSAQKNPTAFYLCASSMVSGYYNEQFFGPGTRLTVL.

This chain connects TRBV27 to TRBJ2-7; 9 bases are shared with TRBD1. The germline V gene has CDR1 MNHEY and CDR2 SMNVEV (reference sequence). The V segment lost 5 bases and the J segment 1 base; nucleotides outside the gene matches: 3. This CDR3 has 14 residues. CDR3 DNA sequence: TGTGCCAGCAGTATCGGGACAGGGTCCTACGAGCAGTACTTC. This sequence encodes CASSIGTGSYEQYF.

The chain links TRBV4-1 to TRBJ1-1; D remains ambiguous. This CDR3 comprises 15 residues. Germline values: CDR1 MGHRA, CDR2 YSYEKL. Trimming removed 1 base from V and 1 base from J, with 10 bases in between. CDR3 loop: CASSQVPQANTEAFF. In DNA form, the CDR3 reads TGCGCCAGCAGCCAAGTTCCACAAGCGAACACTGAAGCTTTCTTT.

DNA for the CDR3: TGTGCCAGCAGCTCCCCGGGAGCGGGAGGTCACCAGTACTTC. Translation gives CASSSPGAGGHQYF. The chain uses TRBV7-9 and TRBJ2-7; 9 positions match TRBD2. Germline CDR1 SEHNR, CDR2 FQNEAQ (reference sequence). CDR3 length: 14 residues. With V trimmed by 4 bases and J by 10 bases, 11 bases remained unmatched.

The chain recombines TRBV28 with TRBJ2-3, with TRBD2 matching 10 bases. From germline, CDR1 is MDHEN and CDR2 SYDVKM. V shed 1 base and J 8 bases; nucleotides not matched to a gene: 0. This CDR3 contains 13 residues. This CDR3 is CASSLSSGGTQYF. The DNA of the CDR3 is TGTGCCAGCAGTTTATCTAGCGGGGGTACGCAGTATTTT.

The chain combines TRBV4-2 with TRBJ1-2; TRBD1 agrees at 7 bases. Germline V lookup: CDR1 LGHNA, CDR2 YNFKEQ. V was clipped by 5 bases and J by 0 bases; unmatched bases: 3. The CDR3 has 14 residues. Written as DNA, the CDR3 is TGTGCCAGCAGCTTCCAGGGGGCTAACTATGGCTACACCTTC. Its protein is CASSFQGANYGYTF.

The CDR3 sequence: CASSPGYNEQFF. DNA for the CDR3: TGTGCCAGCAGCCCTGGATACAATGAGCAGTTCTTC. V and J are TRBV7-3 and TRBJ2-1, with D unclear. The CDR3 is made up of 12 amino acids. The V end lost 5 bases, the J end lost 4 bases, and 6 bases lay between the germline ends. Germline loops: CDR1 SGHTA, CDR2 FQGTGA.

The chain carries TRBV4-3 and TRBJ2-7; D remains ambiguous. CDR3 length: 15 residues. The V gene lost 1 base and the J gene lost 0 bases, with 10 bases spanning the gap. Germline CDR1 reads LGHNA; CDR2 reads YSLEER. CDR3 sequence: CASSQVAYPSYEQYF. CDR3 in DNA: TGCGCCAGCAGCCAAGTCGCATACCCCTCCTACGAGCAGTACTTC.

The chain is built from TRBV6-6 and TRBJ1-3; D perhaps matches TRBD1 (6 bases). The CDR3 spans 13 residues. Trimming removed 9 bases at V and 0 bases at J, with 9 bases between. Germline V gene data show CDR1 as MNHNY and CDR2 as SVGAGI (reference sequence). The CDR3 coding sequence is TGTGCCAGTGGACAGAGCTCTGGAAACACCATATATTTT. This encodes CASGQSSGNTIYF.